Sequencing of this TCR beta chain was carried out in a study of identical twins. The V gene lost 0 bases and the J gene lost 0 bases, with 11 bases spanning the gap. The CDR3 is 16 amino acids. A universal primer site was incorporated via template switching, and the cDNA contained unique molecular identifiers. Each CDR3 protein is one row after TCRdb ran MiXCR on the 5' RACE reads. This table holds hundreds of thousands of distinct CDR3 sequences, about 7.1% found once. Notes on the study in general: Its conclusions, products of cross-sectional statistical analysis, did not come from following the same donors.

Concerning this clonotype: Its specificity is not known.

This sample was shared with a second study, whose subject was yellow fever vaccine responses in identical twins.

The TCR comes from a woman under 30 in good health. This chain joins TRBV12-3 or TRBV12-4 and TRBJ1-1; TRBD1 is a possible D gene (5 bases). The sequenced sample consisted of PBMCs. The CDR3 loop is CASSLASGLMNTEAFF. The CDR3 nucleotides read TGTGCCAGCAGTTTAGCTTCAGGGCTGATGAACACTGAAGCTTTCTTT.